One and the same sample provided the 5 T cell receptor beta chains below, sequenced in a study of T-cell memory formation after mild COVID-19. In TCRdb, the 5' RACE reads were re-called with MiXCR into one record per CDR3 protein. The table records 210,000 or so distinct CDR3 sequences, about 18% of them present only once. Input material: PBMCs or a T cell subset sorted from them (not recorded which). The receptors here all came from an adult woman who had mild COVID-19 (a few samples of this study predate the infection). Cell type and time point are not known.

The gene calls are TRBV3-1 and TRBJ1-6; D unclear. The length of the CDR3 is 14 residues. V was pared by 1 base and J by 6 bases, with 7 bases between. The germline V gene encodes CDR1 LGHDT and CDR2 YNNKEL (reference sequence). In DNA form, the CDR3 reads TGTGCCAGCAGCCAAGTCCGCGGTAATTCACCCCTCCACTTT. Residues: CASSQVRGNSPLHF.

The chain joins TRBV12-3 or TRBV12-4 to TRBJ1-2; the D is unclear. Trimming took 4 bases from V and 8 from J, leaving 11 bases between them. The CDR3 runs 12 residues. The CDR3 protein is CASSSTTGGYTF. The CDR3 nucleotides are TGTGCCAGCAGTTCAACGACCGGGGGCTACACCTTC.

This clonotype appeared a few times. V gene TRBV12-3 or TRBV12-4 combines with J gene TRBJ1-1, with a tentative D call TRBD1 (6 bases). The CDR3 is 16 residues long. V lost 4 bases to trimming and J lost 0 bases, with 15 bases between them. CDR3: CASSSGQRSMNTEAFF. CDR3 in DNA: TGTGCCAGCAGTTCCGGACAGCGATCGATGAACACTGAAGCTTTCTTT.

The rearrangement joins TRBV14 to TRBJ2-1; 7 bases are shared with TRBD1. The CDR3 has 15 residues. J was trimmed by 4 bases and V by 4 bases; bases with no gene match: 7. Germline CDR1 is SGHDN and CDR2 is FVKESK. The CDR3 DNA reads TGTGCCAGCAGCCCCCAGGGGACAGTTTACAATGAGCAGTTCTTC. This sequence encodes CASSPQGTVYNEQFF.

Comment on this clonotype: Sequence at one end of the junction differs from germline and may be a read error. V gene TRBV7-8 combines with J gene TRBJ1-5; possible D gene TRBD1, 6 bases. The germline gives CDR1 SGHVS, CDR2 FQNEAQ. The CDR3 consists of 14 residues. CDR3 sequence (DNA): TGTGCCAGCACCTTAAGGGGGGATTTTGGGCCCCAGCATTTT. Its translation is CASTLRGDFGPQHF.